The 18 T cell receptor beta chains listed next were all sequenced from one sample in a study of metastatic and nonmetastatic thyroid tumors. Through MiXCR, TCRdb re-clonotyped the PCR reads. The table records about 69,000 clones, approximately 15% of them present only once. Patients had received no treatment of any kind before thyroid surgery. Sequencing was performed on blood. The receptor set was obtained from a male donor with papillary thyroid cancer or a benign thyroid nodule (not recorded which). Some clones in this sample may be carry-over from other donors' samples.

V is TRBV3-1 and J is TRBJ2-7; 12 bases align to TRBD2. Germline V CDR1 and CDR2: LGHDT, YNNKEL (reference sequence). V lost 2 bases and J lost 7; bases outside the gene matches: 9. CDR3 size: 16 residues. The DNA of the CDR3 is TGTGCCAGCAGCCAACATCTAGCGGGAGGGCCTCGGGAGCAGTACTTC. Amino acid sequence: CASSQHLAGGPREQYF.

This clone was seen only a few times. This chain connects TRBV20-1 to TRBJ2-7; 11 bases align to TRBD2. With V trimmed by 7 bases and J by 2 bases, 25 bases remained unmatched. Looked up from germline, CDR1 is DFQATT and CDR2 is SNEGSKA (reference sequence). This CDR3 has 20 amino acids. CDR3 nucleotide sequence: TGCAGTGGTACCGATCAACTAGGTAGCGGGAGGGCCTCGGTGACCTACGAGCAGTACTTC. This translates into CSGTDQLGSGRASVTYEQYF.

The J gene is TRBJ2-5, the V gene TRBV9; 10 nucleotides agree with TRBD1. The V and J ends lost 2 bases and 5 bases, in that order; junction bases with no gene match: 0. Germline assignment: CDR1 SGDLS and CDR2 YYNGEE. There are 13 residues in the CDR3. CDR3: CASSVGQGETQYF. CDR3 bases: TGTGCCAGCAGCGTGGGACAGGGGGAGACCCAGTACTTC.

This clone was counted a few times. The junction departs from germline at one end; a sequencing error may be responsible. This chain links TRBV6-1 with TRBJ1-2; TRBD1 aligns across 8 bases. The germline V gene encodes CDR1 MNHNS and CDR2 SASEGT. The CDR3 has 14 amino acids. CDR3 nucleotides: TGTGCCAGCAGAAAGACAGGGGTAGAATATGTCTACACCTTC. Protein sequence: CASRKTGVEYVYTF.

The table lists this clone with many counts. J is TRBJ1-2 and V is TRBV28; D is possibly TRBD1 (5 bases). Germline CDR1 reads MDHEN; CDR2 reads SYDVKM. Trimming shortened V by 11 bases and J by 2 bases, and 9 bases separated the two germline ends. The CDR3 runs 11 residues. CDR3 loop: CALKGNYGYTF. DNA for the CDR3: TGTGCCTTAAAGGGGAACTATGGCTACACCTTC.

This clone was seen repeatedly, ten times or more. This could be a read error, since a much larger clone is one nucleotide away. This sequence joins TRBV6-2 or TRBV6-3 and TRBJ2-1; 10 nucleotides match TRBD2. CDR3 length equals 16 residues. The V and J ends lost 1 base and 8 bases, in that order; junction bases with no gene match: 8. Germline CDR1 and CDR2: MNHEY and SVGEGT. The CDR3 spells CASSYYLAGVTDEQFF. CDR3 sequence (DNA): TGTGCCAGCAGTTACTACCTAGCGGGGGTGACCGATGAGCAGTTCTTC.

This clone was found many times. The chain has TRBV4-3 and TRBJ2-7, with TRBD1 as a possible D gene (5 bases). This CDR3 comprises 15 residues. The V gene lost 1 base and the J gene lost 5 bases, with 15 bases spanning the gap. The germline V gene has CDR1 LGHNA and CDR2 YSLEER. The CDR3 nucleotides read TGCGCCAGCAGCCAAGGGACGACAGTCTACGACGAGCAGTACTTC. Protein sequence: CASSQGTTVYDEQYF.

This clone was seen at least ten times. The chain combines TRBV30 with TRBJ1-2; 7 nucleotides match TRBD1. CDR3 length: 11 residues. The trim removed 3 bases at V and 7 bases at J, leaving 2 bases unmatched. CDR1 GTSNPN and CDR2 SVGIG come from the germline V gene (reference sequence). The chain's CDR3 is CAWSQGGGYTF. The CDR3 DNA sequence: TGTGCCTGGAGCCAGGGGGGTGGCTACACCTTC.

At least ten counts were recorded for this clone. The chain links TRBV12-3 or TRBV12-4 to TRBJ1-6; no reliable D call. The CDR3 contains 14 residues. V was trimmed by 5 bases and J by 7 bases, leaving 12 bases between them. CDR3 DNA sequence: TGTGCCAGCAGTCTCTCCCGCAGAAATTCACCCCTCCACTTT. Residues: CASSLSRRNSPLHF.

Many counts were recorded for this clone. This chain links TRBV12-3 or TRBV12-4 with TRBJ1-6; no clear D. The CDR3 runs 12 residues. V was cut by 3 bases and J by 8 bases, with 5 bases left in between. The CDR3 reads CASSFADSPLHF. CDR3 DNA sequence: TGTGCCAGCAGTTTTGCCGATTCACCCCTCCACTTT.

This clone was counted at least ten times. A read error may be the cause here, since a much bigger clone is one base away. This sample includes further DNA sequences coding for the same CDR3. The CDR3: CASSLTATGDYGYTF. In nucleotides, the CDR3 is TGTGCCAGTAGCCTAACCGCGACAGGCGACTATGGCTACACCTTC. The genes are TRBV19 and TRBJ1-2, with D maybe TRBD1 (6 bases). Germline V gives CDR1 LNHDA, CDR2 SQIVND (reference sequence). This CDR3 is 15 amino acids long. V gave up 6 bases and J gave up 3 bases, with 17 bases separating them.

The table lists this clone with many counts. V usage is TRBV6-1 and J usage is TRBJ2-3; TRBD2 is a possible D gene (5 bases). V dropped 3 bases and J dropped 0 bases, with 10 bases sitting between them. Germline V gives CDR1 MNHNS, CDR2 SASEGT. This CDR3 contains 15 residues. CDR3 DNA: TGTGCCAGCAGTGACCCGTGGACTAGCACAGATACGCAGTATTTT. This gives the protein CASSDPWTSTDTQYF.

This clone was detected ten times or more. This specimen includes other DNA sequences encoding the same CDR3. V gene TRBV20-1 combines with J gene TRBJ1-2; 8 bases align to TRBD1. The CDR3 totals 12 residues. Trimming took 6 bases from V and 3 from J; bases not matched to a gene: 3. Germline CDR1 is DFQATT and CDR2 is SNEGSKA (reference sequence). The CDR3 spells CSATTGDYGYTF. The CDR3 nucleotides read TGCAGTGCGACGACAGGGGACTATGGCTACACCTTC.

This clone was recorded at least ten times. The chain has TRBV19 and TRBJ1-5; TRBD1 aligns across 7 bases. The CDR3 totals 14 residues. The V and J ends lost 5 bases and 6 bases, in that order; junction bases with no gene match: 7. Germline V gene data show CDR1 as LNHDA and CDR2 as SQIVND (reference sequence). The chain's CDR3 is CASSFSGGGQPQHF. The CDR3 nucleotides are TGTGCCAGTAGTTTCTCAGGGGGTGGTCAGCCCCAGCATTTT.

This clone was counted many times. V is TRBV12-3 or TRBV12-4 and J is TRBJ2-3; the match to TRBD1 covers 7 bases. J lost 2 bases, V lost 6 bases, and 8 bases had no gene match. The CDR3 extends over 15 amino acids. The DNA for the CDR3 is TGTGCCAGCAGAGACCGACAGGGATACACAGATACGCAGTATTTT. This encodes CASRDRQGYTDTQYF.

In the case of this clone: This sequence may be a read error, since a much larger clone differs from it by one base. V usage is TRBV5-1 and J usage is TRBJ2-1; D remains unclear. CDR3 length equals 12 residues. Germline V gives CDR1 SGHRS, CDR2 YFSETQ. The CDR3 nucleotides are TGCGCCAGCAGCTATTGGGCGTGTGAGCAGTCCTTC. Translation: CASSYWACEQSF.

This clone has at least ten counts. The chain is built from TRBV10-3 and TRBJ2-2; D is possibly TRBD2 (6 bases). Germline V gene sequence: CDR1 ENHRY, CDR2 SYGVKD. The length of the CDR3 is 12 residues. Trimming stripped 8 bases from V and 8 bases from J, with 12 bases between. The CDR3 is CAILSGRGELFF. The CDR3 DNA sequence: TGTGCCATCCTCTCAGGGAGGGGGGAGCTGTTTTTT.

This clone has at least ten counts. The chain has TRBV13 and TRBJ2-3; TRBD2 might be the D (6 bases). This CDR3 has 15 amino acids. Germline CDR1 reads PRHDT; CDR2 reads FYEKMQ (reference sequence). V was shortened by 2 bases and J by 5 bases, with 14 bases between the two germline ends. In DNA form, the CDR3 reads TGTGCCAGCAGCTTAAGGAGGGGTACCGAAGATACGCAGTATTTT. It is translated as CASSLRRGTEDTQYF.